These 13 T cell receptor beta chains were all obtained from the same sample, sequenced in a study of cytomegalovirus exposure and HLA in healthy donors. In the PCR, 60 Vbeta and 13 Jbeta primers were used. Repertoires were generated with immunoSEQ multiplex PCR, while TCRdb's copy carries only in-frame clones and drops some. The sample lists around 130,000 clones, around 80% seen once, with approximately 5% in the top ten. The specimen sequenced was PBMCs. Receptors were obtained from a man between 25 and 39 years old in good health and CMV-seronegative.

This clone has a count of ten or more. The CDR3 DNA reads as TGTGCCACCAGCGAGGGAGGGCAGCCCCAGCATTTT. Protein sequence: CATSEGGQPQHF. The J gene is TRBJ1-5, the V gene TRBV15; D is ambiguous. Trimming removed 5 bases from V and 7 bases from J, with 9 bases in between. The CDR3 is 12 residues long. Per germline, CDR1 LNHNV and CDR2 YYDKDF (reference sequence).

The rearrangement uses TRBV28 and TRBJ2-1; TRBD2 agrees at 8 bases. This CDR3 has 15 residues. The V segment lost 5 bases and the J segment 4 bases; nucleotides outside the gene matches: 7. Germline assignment: CDR1 MDHEN and CDR2 SYDVKM. In DNA form, the CDR3 reads TGTGCCAGCAGTGGTAGCGGGGAACATTACAATGAGCAGTTCTTC. Residues: CASSGSGEHYNEQFF. Looking up the rest from reference TRBV28 and TRBJ2-1 gives the full variable domain: DVKVTQSSRYLVKRTGEKVFLECVQDMDHENMFWYRQDPGLGLRLIYFSYDVKMKEKGDIPEGYSVSREKKERFSLILESASTNQTSMYLCASSGSGEHYNEQFFGPGTRLTVL.

The genes are TRBV18 and TRBJ2-7; a weak D match, TRBD1 (6 bases). Per germline, CDR1 KGHSH and CDR2 LQKENI. Trimming cost V 5 bases and J 3 bases, with 17 bases left between them. The CDR3 runs 15 residues. The CDR3 DNA sequence: TGTGCCAGCTCATCCTTCCCAGGACAGAACTACGAGCAGTACTTC. This translates into CASSSFPGQNYEQYF.

The J gene is TRBJ2-5, the V gene TRBV6-5; TRBD2 is a possible D gene (5 bases). The assigned J gene may be wrong: the sequence end matches TRBJ2-7 better. Per the germline V gene, CDR1 is MNHEY and CDR2 is SVGAGI. The CDR3 consists of 15 residues. As DNA, the CDR3 is TGTGCCAGCAGTTACCATTCGGGCGGGTCCTACGAGCAGTACTTC. This gives the protein CASSYHSGGSYEQYF.

The CDR3, as DNA: TGCGCCAGCAGCTTAGAGCCCACAGGGACGAACTCCTACGAGCAGTACTTC. Protein sequence: CASSLEPTGTNSYEQYF. The rearrangement links TRBV5-1 to TRBJ2-7; TRBD1 might be the D (6 bases). Germline values: CDR1 SGHRS, CDR2 YFSETQ. Trimming stripped 2 bases from V and 0 bases from J, with 18 bases between. The CDR3 contains 17 residues.

The genes are TRBV10-3 and TRBJ2-7; perhaps TRBD1 as D (6 bases). The CDR3 is made up of 14 amino acids. Trimming shortened V by 5 bases and J by 5 bases, and 16 bases separated the two germline ends. Germline values: CDR1 ENHRY, CDR2 SYGVKD. In DNA form, the CDR3 reads TGTGCCATCAGTCCTACAGGGCCTGATGACGAGCAGTACTTC. Its translation: CAISPTGPDDEQYF.

The chain recombines TRBV4-1 with TRBJ1-2; no clear D. CDR1 is MGHRA, CDR2 YSYEKL, per germline. The length of the CDR3 is 15 residues. The germline V and J ends were trimmed by 0 bases and 2 bases, with 10 bases remaining between them. The chain's CDR3 is CASSQDIPGNYGYTF. Here the CDR3 DNA reads TGCGCCAGCAGCCAAGATATCCCGGGGAACTATGGCTACACCTTC.

J is TRBJ1-5 and V is TRBV28, with 7 bases identical to TRBD1. Germline trimming cut 7 bases from V and 7 bases from J; bases unmatched to any gene: 10. The germline gives CDR1 MDHEN, CDR2 SYDVKM. This CDR3 has 14 residues. CDR3 DNA sequence: TGTGCCAGCAACCAGGGTAGGGGGCAACAGCCCCAGCATTTT. This encodes CASNQGRGQQPQHF.

The genes are TRBV25-1 and TRBJ2-2; 8 positions agree with TRBD1. V was pared by 4 bases and J by 5 bases, with 6 bases of the junction left unmatched. This CDR3 comprises 15 residues. The germline V gene encodes CDR1 MGHDK and CDR2 SYGVNS. CDR3 sequence: CASSAGQGKTGELFF. CDR3 sequence (DNA): TGTGCCAGCAGTGCAGGACAGGGTAAAACCGGGGAGCTGTTTTTT.

Only a few counts were recorded for this clone. V usage is TRBV5-4 and J usage is TRBJ2-3; 7 bases map to TRBD2. CDR3 length equals 14 residues. The germline V gene encodes CDR1 SGHNT and CDR2 YYREEE (reference sequence). V lost 4 bases, J lost 1 base, and 3 bases stayed unmatched. This chain's CDR3 is CASSGGGRTDTQYF. CDR3 bases: TGTGCCAGCAGCGGGGGAGGGCGCACAGATACGCAGTATTTT.

This chain uses TRBV7-9 with TRBJ2-3, with a possible D match to TRBD2 (5 bases). V was clipped by 2 bases and J by 0 bases, with 9 bases between them. Looked up from germline, CDR1 is SEHNR and CDR2 is FQNEAQ (reference sequence). The CDR3 sequence is 15 residues long. The CDR3 DNA is TGTGCCAGCAGCTTATCGTCGGGGAGCACAGATACGCAGTATTTT. Translated, it gives CASSLSSGSTDTQYF. The full variable domain, completed using reference TRBV7-9 and TRBJ2-3, is DTGVSQNPRHKITKRGQNVTFRCDPISEHNRLYWYRQTLGQGPEFLTYFQNEAQLEKSRLLSDRFSAERPKGSFSTLEIQRTEQGDSAMYLCASSLSSGSTDTQYFGPGTRLTVL.

This clone has a handful of counts. The chain couples TRBV10-3 to TRBJ2-5; possibly TRBD2 for D (5 bases). In germline, CDR1 is ENHRY, CDR2 SYGVKD. The CDR3 is 13 amino acids. V was trimmed by 0 bases and J by 11 bases, leaving 13 bases between them. DNA for the CDR3: TGTGCCATCAGTGAGTCGGACCGGGGAGAGCAGTACTTC. Protein: CAISESDRGEQYF.

The V call is TRBV5-6, the J call TRBJ2-7; possibly TRBD1 for D (6 bases). V lost 1 base and J 3 bases, leaving 11 bases between the germline ends. Looked up from germline, CDR1 is SGHDT and CDR2 is YYEEEE. This CDR3 comprises 14 residues. The CDR3 bases are TGTGCCAGCAGCTTGAACAGGGCCCACTACGAGCAGTACTTC. It codes for CASSLNRAHYEQYF.